This TCR beta chain is drawn from a study of T cell responses to AZD1222 COVID-19 vaccine. Study-wide points: Clonal diversity may have been underestimated in mostly white British donors. Seropositivity was recorded at baseline in only six AZD1222 recipients.

As concerns this clone: Its cognate antigen is unknown.

Timing groups of about 4 and about 12 weeks for second doses were pooled. Here immunoSEQ multiplex PCR was the method, and the copy in TCRdb shows in-frame clones only, minus some. In the table there are around 130,000 clones, 88% of which are singletons. The CDR3 is made up of 15 amino acids. The germline gives CDR1 MNHNS, CDR2 SASEGT. V was trimmed by 3 bases and J by 5 bases, leaving 13 bases between them. The source material was peripheral blood, sampled 28 days after the second AZD1222 dose. The receptor was derived from an adult who received the AZD1222 COVID-19 vaccine. The rearrangement uses TRBV6-1 and TRBJ2-2; no reliable D call. CDR3 sequence: CASSEWTVGTGELFF. In DNA form, the CDR3 reads TGTGCCAGCAGTGAGTGGACGGTGGGAACCGGGGAGCTGTTTTTT.